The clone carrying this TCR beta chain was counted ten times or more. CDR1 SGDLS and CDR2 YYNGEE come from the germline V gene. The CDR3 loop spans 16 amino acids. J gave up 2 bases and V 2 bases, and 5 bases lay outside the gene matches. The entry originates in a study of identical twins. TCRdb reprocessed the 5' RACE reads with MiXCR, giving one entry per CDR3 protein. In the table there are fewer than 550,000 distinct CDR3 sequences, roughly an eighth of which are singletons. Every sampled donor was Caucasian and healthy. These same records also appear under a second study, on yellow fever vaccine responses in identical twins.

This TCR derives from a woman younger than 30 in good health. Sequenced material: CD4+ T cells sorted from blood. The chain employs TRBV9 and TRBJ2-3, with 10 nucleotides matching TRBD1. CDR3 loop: CASSVGDRGDTDTQYF. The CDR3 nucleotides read TGTGCCAGCAGCGTTGGGGACAGGGGAGACACAGATACGCAGTATTTT.